The clone carrying this T cell receptor (beta chain) occurred once. The antigen is undetermined. Data came from immunoSEQ multiplex PCR; TCRdb stores just in-frame clones and leaves some out. This sample has about 160,000 clones, with 65% to 90% found just once. These data come from a study of cytomegalovirus exposure and HLA in healthy donors. Whole-study findings and limits: With high specificity and sensitivity, the classifier reportedly diagnosed cytomegalovirus status.

CDR3 length: 16 amino acids. CDR1 SGHRS and CDR2 YFSETQ come from the germline V gene. V was clipped by 4 bases and J by 5 bases, with 21 bases between them. The gene calls are TRBV5-1 and TRBJ1-2, with D possibly TRBD1 on 6 matching bases. Sequenced: PBMCs. The receptor was isolated from a woman in her late teens or twenties in good health and CMV-seronegative. Here the CDR3 reads CASSRLGQSGAYGYTF. The CDR3 nucleotides read TGCGCCAGCAGCCGCCTGGGCCAATCAGGGGCGTATGGCTACACCTTC. Complete variable domain (other parts from reference TRBV5-1 and TRBJ1-2): KAGVTQTPRYLIKTRGQQVTLSCSPISGHRSVSWYQQTPGQGLQFLFEYFSETQRNKGNFPGRFSGRQFSNSRSEMNVSTLELGDSALYLCASSRLGQSGAYGYTFGSGTRLTVV.